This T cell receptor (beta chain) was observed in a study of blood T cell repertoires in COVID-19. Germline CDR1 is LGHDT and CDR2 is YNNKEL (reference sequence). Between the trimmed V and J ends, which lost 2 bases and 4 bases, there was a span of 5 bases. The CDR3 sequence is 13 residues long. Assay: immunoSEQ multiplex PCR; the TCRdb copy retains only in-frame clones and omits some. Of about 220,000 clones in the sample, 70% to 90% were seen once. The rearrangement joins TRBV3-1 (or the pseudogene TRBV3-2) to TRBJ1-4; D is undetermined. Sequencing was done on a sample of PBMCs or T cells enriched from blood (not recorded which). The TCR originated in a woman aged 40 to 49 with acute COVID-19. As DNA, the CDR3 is TGTGCCAGCAGCCAAAACAGTAATGAAAAACTGTTTTTT. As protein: CASSQNSNEKLFF.